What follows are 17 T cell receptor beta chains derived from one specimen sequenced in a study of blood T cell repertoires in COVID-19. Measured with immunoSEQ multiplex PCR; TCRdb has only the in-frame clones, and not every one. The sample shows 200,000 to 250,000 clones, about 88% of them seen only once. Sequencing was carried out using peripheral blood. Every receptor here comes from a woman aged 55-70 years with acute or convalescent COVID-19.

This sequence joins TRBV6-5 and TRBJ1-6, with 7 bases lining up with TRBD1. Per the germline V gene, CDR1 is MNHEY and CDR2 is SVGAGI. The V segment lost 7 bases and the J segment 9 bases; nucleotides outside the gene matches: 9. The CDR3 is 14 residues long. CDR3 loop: CASIFDRVASPLHF. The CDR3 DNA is TGTGCCAGCATTTTCGACAGGGTAGCTTCACCCCTCCACTTT.

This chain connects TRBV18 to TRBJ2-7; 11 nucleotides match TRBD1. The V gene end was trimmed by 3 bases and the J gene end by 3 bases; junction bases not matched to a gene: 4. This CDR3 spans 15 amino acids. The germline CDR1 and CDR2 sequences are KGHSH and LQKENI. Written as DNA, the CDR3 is TGTGCCAGCTCACCGCTCGGGACAGGGGGCTACGAGCAGTACTTC. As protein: CASSPLGTGGYEQYF.

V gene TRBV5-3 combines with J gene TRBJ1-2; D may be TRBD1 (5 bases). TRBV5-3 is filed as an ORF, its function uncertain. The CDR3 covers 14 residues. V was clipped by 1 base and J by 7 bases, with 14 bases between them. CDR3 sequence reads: CARSLYPRDCGYTF. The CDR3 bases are TGTGCCAGAAGCTTGTACCCCAGGGACTGTGGCTACACCTTC.

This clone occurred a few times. CDR3 coding DNA: TGTGCCAGCAGTTACCGAAATCAGGGGGCGTACATTCAGTACTTC. Protein sequence: CASSYRNQGAYIQYF. The V and J genes are TRBV6-5 and TRBJ2-4; 8 bases align to TRBD1. Germline V lookup: CDR1 MNHEY, CDR2 SVGAGI. V shed 2 bases and J 8 bases; nucleotides not matched to a gene: 8. This CDR3 has 15 residues.

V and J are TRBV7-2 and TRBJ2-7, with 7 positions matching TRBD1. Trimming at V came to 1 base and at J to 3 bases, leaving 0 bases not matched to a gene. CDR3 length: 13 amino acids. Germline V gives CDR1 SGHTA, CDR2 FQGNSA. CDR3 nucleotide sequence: TGTGCCAGCAGCTTAGACAGGGGCTACGAGCAGTACTTC. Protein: CASSLDRGYEQYF. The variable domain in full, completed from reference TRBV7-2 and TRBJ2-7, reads GAGVSQSPSNKVTEKGKDVELRCDPISGHTALYWYRQSLGQGLEFLIYFQGNSAPDKSGLPSDRFSAERTGGSVSTLTIQRTQQEDSAVYLCASSLDRGYEQYFGPGTRLTVT.

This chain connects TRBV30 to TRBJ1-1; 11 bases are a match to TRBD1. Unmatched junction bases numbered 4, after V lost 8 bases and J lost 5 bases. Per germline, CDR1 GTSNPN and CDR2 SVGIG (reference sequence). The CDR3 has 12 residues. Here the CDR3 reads CASGQGATEAFF. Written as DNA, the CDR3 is TGTGCCAGCGGACAGGGGGCGACTGAAGCTTTCTTT.

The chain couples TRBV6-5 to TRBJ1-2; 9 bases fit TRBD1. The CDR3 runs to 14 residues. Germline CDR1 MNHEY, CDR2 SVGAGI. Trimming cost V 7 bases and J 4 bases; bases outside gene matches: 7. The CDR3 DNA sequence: TGTGCCAGCAAGATCGGGACAGGGCCCTATGGCTACACCTTC. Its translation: CASKIGTGPYGYTF.

The CDR3: CASSLMGGSEPTF. The CDR3 region has the DNA TGCGCCAGCAGCCTCATGGGAGGATCCGAACCCACCTTC. The chain couples TRBV5-1 to TRBJ1-2; D ambiguous. Germline assignment: CDR1 SGHRS and CDR2 YFSETQ. CDR3 length: 13 residues. V was shortened by 4 bases and J by 13 bases, with 20 bases between the two germline ends.

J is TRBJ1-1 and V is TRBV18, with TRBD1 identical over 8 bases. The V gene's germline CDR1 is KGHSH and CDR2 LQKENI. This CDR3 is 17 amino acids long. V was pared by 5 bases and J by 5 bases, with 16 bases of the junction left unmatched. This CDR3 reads CASSTDRDWYVRTEAFF. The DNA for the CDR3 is TGTGCCAGCTCAACGGACAGGGATTGGTATGTGAGGACTGAAGCTTTCTTT.

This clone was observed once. The chain's CDR3 is CASRTARYGYTF. The CDR3 DNA sequence: TGTGCCAGTAGGACAGCTAGATATGGCTACACCTTC. The V gene is TRBV19, the J gene TRBJ1-2; a possible D gene is TRBD1 (5 bases). The ends were cut back, 6 bases at V and 5 bases at J, with 10 bases in the middle. The germline V gene encodes CDR1 LNHDA and CDR2 SQIVND (reference sequence). The CDR3 extends over 12 amino acids.

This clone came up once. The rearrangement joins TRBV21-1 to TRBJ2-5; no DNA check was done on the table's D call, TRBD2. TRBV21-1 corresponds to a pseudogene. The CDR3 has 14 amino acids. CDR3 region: CASSNGSPSGTQYF. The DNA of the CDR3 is TGTGCCAGCAGCAATGGGTCCCCGTCGGGGACCCAGTACTTC.

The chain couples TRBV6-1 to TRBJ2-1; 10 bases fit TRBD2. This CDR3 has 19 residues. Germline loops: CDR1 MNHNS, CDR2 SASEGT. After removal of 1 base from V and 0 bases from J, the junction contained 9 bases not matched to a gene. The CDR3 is CASSEEASGGPSSYNEQFF. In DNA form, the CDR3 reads TGTGCCAGCAGTGAAGAGGCTAGCGGGGGTCCAAGCTCCTACAATGAGCAGTTCTTC.

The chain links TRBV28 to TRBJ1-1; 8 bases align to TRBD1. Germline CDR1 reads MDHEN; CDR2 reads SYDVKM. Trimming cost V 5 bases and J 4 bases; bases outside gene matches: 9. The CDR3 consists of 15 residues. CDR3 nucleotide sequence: TGTGCCAGCAGTCCCCTTTACAGGGGGGTCACTGAAGCTTTCTTT. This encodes CASSPLYRGVTEAFF.

CDR3 amino acids: CASKLGGTSGYEQYF. CDR3 nucleotides: TGCGCCAGCAAACTTGGGGGGACTAGCGGATACGAGCAGTACTTC. The rearrangement joins TRBV10-2 to TRBJ2-7; 11 nucleotides agree with TRBD2. Germline CDR1 reads WSHSY; CDR2 reads SAAADI. The CDR3 runs to 15 residues. The V segment lost 7 bases and the J segment 4 bases; nucleotides outside the gene matches: 9.

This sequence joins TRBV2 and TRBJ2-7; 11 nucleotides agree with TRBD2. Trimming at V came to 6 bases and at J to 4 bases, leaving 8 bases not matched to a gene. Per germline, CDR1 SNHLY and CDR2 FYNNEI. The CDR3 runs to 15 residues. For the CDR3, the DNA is TGTGCCAGCAGCGCTCCGACTAGCGGGGCATACGAGCAGTACTTC. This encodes CASSAPTSGAYEQYF.

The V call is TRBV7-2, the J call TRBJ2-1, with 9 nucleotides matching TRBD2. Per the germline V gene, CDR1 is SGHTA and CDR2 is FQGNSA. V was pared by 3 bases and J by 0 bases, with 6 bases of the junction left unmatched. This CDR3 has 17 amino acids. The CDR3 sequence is CASSFLRGRVSYNEQFF. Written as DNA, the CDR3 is TGTGCCAGCAGCTTTCTTCGCGGGAGGGTCTCCTACAATGAGCAGTTCTTC.

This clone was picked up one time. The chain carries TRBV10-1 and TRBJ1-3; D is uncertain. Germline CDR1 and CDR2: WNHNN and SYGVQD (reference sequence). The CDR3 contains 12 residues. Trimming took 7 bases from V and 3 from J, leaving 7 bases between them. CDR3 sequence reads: CASKSGGNTIYF. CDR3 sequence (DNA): TGCGCCAGCAAGAGTGGTGGAAACACCATATATTTT.